This passage covers 23 T cell receptor beta chains from one sample sequenced in a study of cytomegalovirus exposure and HLA in healthy donors. Primers for the PCR totalled 60 Vbeta and 13 Jbeta. The protocol was immunoSEQ multiplex PCR, while the TCRdb copy is restricted to in-frame clones and leaves out a portion. This sample's table reports about 160,000 clones. Input material: PBMCs. The receptors derive from a woman aged 60 to 75 in good health and CMV-seronegative.

This chain links TRBV10-3 with TRBJ1-1; TRBD1 matches at 7 bases. Trimming removed 6 bases from V and 4 bases from J; junction bases left unmatched: 5. The germline gives CDR1 ENHRY, CDR2 SYGVKD. The CDR3 has 13 amino acids. CDR3 residues: CAIRGGRLTEAFF. CDR3 sequence (DNA): TGTGCCATCAGAGGGGGCAGACTCACTGAAGCTTTCTTT.

This chain links TRBV7-9 with TRBJ2-7; 12 nucleotides match TRBD2. Unmatched junction bases numbered 5, after V lost 1 base and J lost 7 bases. In germline, CDR1 is SEHNR, CDR2 FQNEAQ (reference sequence). The CDR3 extends over 15 amino acids. The CDR3 reads CASSLDGLAGREQYF. Written as DNA, the CDR3 is TGTGCCAGCAGCTTAGACGGACTAGCGGGGAGGGAGCAGTACTTC. Drawing the rest from reference TRBV7-9 and TRBJ2-7, the complete variable domain is DTGVSQNPRHKITKRGQNVTFRCDPISEHNRLYWYRQTLGQGPEFLTYFQNEAQLEKSRLLSDRFSAERPKGSFSTLEIQRTEQGDSAMYLCASSLDGLAGREQYFGPGTRLTVT.

This chain links TRBV27 with TRBJ1-5; D gene uncertain. The germline V gene has CDR1 MNHEY and CDR2 SMNVEV (reference sequence). This CDR3 has 14 amino acids. V gave up 1 base and J gave up 5 bases, with 9 bases separating them. CDR3 sequence reads: CASSLFYEDQPQHF. DNA for the CDR3: TGTGCCAGCAGTTTATTTTATGAGGATCAGCCCCAGCATTTT.

The rearrangement links TRBV9 to TRBJ1-4; D is perhaps TRBD1 (5 bases). The CDR3 covers 15 residues. Trimming removed 3 bases at V and 4 bases at J, with 13 bases between. The germline V gene has CDR1 SGDLS and CDR2 YYNGEE. The CDR3 region has the DNA TGTGCCAGCAGCGAACACCCTGACAGTAATGAAAAACTGTTTTTT. Its protein is CASSEHPDSNEKLFF.

CDR3: CASTPTRGNGYTF. The CDR3 bases are TGTGCCAGCACCCCGACCAGGGGGAATGGCTACACCTTC. The chain links TRBV6-1 to TRBJ1-2; 7 nucleotides match TRBD1. Looked up from germline, CDR1 is MNHNS and CDR2 is SASEGT. The CDR3 spans 13 residues. V lost 7 bases and J lost 6; bases outside the gene matches: 8.

The chain joins TRBV6-1 to TRBJ1-5; D is possibly TRBD1 (6 bases). CDR1 and CDR2 (germline): MNHNS, SASEGT. This CDR3 is built from 18 residues. V dropped 4 bases and J dropped 6 bases, with 25 bases sitting between them. The CDR3 DNA follows: TGTGCCAGCAGTGTTCCCGAGGGGGACCCACAAGAGTTTCAGCCCCAGCATTTT. Protein: CASSVPEGDPQEFQPQHF.

The chain combines TRBV7-8 with TRBJ1-1; D call uncertain. Germline lookup yields CDR1 SGHVS and CDR2 FQNEAQ. Trimming pared 2 bases from V and 4 bases from J, leaving 8 bases between. The CDR3 spans 13 residues. The CDR3 nucleotides are TGTGCCAGCAGCTTATCTGGGCTCACTGAAGCTTTCTTT. Its protein is CASSLSGLTEAFF. The complete variable domain, with remaining parts taken from reference TRBV7-8 and TRBJ1-1, reads GAGVSQSPRYKVAKRGQDVALRCDPISGHVSLFWYQQALGQGPEFLTYFQNEAQLDKSGLPSDRFFAERPEGSVSTLKIQRTQQEDSAVYLCASSLSGLTEAFFGQGTRLTVV.

J is TRBJ1-3 and V is TRBV7-8; D not certain. This CDR3 contains 15 residues. Trimming stripped 4 bases from V and 1 base from J, with 11 bases between. CDR1 and CDR2 from the germline V gene are SGHVS and FQNEAQ. This CDR3 reads CASSSDFRSGNTIYF. As DNA, the CDR3 is TGTGCCAGCAGCTCCGACTTTCGGTCTGGAAACACCATATATTTT.

J is TRBJ1-5 and V is TRBV18; tentative D call: TRBD1 (5 bases). The germline CDR1 and CDR2 sequences are KGHSH and LQKENI. The ends were cut back, 3 bases at V and 7 bases at J, with 13 bases in the middle. CDR3 length: 14 residues. Here the CDR3 reads CASSPGGRGQPQHF. The CDR3 DNA is TGTGCCAGCTCACCGGGGGGTCGTGGGCAGCCCCAGCATTTT.

The chain combines TRBV28 with TRBJ1-2, with 9 bases fitting TRBD1. The CDR3 loop spans 17 amino acids. Germline loops: CDR1 MDHEN, CDR2 SYDVKM. V shed 4 bases, J shed 5 bases, and the junction held 14 bases outside the gene matches. Here the CDR3 DNA reads TGTGCCAGCAGTTCGGGACCGGGACAGGGAGTACGGTATGGCTACACCTTC. Encoded protein: CASSSGPGQGVRYGYTF.

The genes are TRBV7-9 and TRBJ1-1; the D is unclear. Per the germline V gene, CDR1 is SEHNR and CDR2 is FQNEAQ (reference sequence). The CDR3 contains 12 residues. The V end lost 5 bases, the J end lost 7 bases, and 11 bases lay between the germline ends. CDR3 sequence reads: CASSLNGYEAFF. In DNA, the CDR3 is TGTGCCAGCAGCCTTAACGGTTATGAAGCTTTCTTT. Looking up the rest from reference TRBV7-9 and TRBJ1-1 gives the full variable domain: DTGVSQNPRHKITKRGQNVTFRCDPISEHNRLYWYRQTLGQGPEFLTYFQNEAQLEKSRLLSDRFSAERPKGSFSTLEIQRTEQGDSAMYLCASSLNGYEAFFGQGTRLTVV.

The V call is TRBV25-1, the J call TRBJ1-2; TRBD1 matches at 7 bases. This CDR3 has 17 residues. Germline V gene sequence: CDR1 MGHDK, CDR2 SYGVNS. J was trimmed by 1 base and V by 3 bases; bases with no gene match: 11. CDR3 DNA: TGTGCCAGCAGTGAGCATTATATAGGGGGCGATAACTATGGCTACACCTTC. Its protein product is CASSEHYIGGDNYGYTF.

This rearrangement joins TRBV27 to TRBJ1-1, with 8 bases lining up with TRBD1. Trimming removed 5 bases from V and 6 bases from J; junction bases left unmatched: 5. CDR3 size: 13 residues. The germline CDR1 and CDR2 sequences are MNHEY and SMNVEV (reference sequence). The CDR3 is CASSQGARAEAFF. The CDR3, as DNA: TGTGCCAGCAGTCAGGGGGCGCGAGCTGAAGCTTTCTTT.

CDR3 region: CASSSSRVSGYTF. The CDR3 bases are TGTGCCAGCAGCAGCAGCAGGGTCTCTGGCTACACCTTC. The chain links TRBV6-5 to TRBJ1-2, with a possible D match to TRBD1 (5 bases). Per the germline V gene, CDR1 is MNHEY and CDR2 is SVGAGI. With 6 bases removed from V and 7 bases from J, the gap between germline ends came to 15 bases. CDR3 size: 13 residues.

As to this clone: The junction shows a germline mismatch at one end, possibly a read error. V is TRBV11-3 and J is TRBJ2-1; D possibly corresponds to TRBD2 (7 bases). Per the germline V gene, CDR1 is SGHNT and CDR2 is YENEEA. This CDR3 has 15 amino acids. The CDR3 coding sequence is TGTGCCAGCAGTTTAGATAGGGGGGGCACCAATGAGCAGTTCTTC. It specifies CASSLDRGGTNEQFF.

The chain joins TRBV7-2 to TRBJ2-7, with a tentative D call TRBD2 (7 bases). V lost 1 base and J lost 2, with 9 bases in between. CDR3 length: 14 residues. Germline CDR1 reads SGHTA; CDR2 reads FQGNSA. The CDR3 protein is CASSLGGGPYEQYF. In DNA form, the CDR3 reads TGTGCCAGCAGCTTAGGCGGGGGCCCCTACGAGCAGTACTTC.

The chain employs TRBV7-2 and TRBJ2-5, with 7 bases identical to TRBD2. V lost 2 bases to trimming and J lost 0 bases; unmatched junction nucleotides: 3. The V gene's germline CDR1 is SGHTA and CDR2 FQGNSA. This CDR3 comprises 15 residues. The CDR3 DNA reads as TGTGCCAGCAGCTTACCGCGGGGGAACCAAGAGACCCAGTACTTC. Translation: CASSLPRGNQETQYF.

This chain links TRBV19 with TRBJ2-7, with a tentative D call TRBD2 (6 bases). There are 16 residues in the CDR3. From germline, CDR1 is LNHDA and CDR2 SQIVND (reference sequence). The V end lost 5 bases, the J end lost 3 bases, and 20 bases lay between the germline ends. The CDR3 DNA sequence: TGTGCCAGTAGTGCCGTAGTGCGGGATGGAAGCTACGAGCAGTACTTC. Encoded protein: CASSAVVRDGSYEQYF.

V is TRBV27 and J is TRBJ2-7, with 9 bases aligning to TRBD1. The CDR3 extends over 16 amino acids. CDR1 MNHEY and CDR2 SMNVEV come from the germline V gene (reference sequence). The V segment lost 6 bases and the J segment 1 base; nucleotides outside the gene matches: 10. The CDR3 spells CASSLVGTGNSYEQYF. CDR3 coding DNA: TGTGCCAGCAGCCTTGTCGGGACAGGGAATTCCTACGAGCAGTACTTC.

The chain has TRBV7-2 and TRBJ2-3, with a weak D call TRBD1 (6 bases). Per the germline V gene, CDR1 is SGHTA and CDR2 is FQGNSA. V lost 5 bases, J lost 4 bases, and 13 bases lay in between. The CDR3 totals 14 residues. The CDR3 DNA reads TGTGCCAGCAGCCTAGGACAGTCCGCAGATACGCAGTATTTT. It encodes CASSLGQSADTQYF.

This rearrangement joins TRBV11-3 to TRBJ2-3; TRBD1 agrees at 12 bases. This CDR3 has 15 residues. The J segment lost 5 bases and the V segment lost 4 bases, leaving 4 bases of the junction unmatched. Germline CDR1 reads SGHNT; CDR2 reads YENEEA. CDR3 in DNA: TGTGCCAGCAGCTCGGGACAGGGGGCGCGAGATACGCAGTATTTT. Its protein product is CASSSGQGARDTQYF.

The DNA of the CDR3 is TGTGCCTGGGTAGCGGGAGGGCGATACGAGCAGTACTTC. Translating it yields CAWVAGGRYEQYF. This rearrangement joins TRBV30 to TRBJ2-7; 11 bases are a match to TRBD2. J gave up 4 bases and V 5 bases, and 4 bases lay outside the gene matches. The germline CDR1 and CDR2 sequences are GTSNPN and SVGIG (reference sequence). This CDR3 spans 13 amino acids.

The chain has TRBV14 and TRBJ2-5, with D unclear. The CDR3 runs 13 residues. Deletions cut 0 bases from V and 5 bases from J, with 7 bases between. Germline-derived CDR1 and CDR2 are SGHDN and FVKESK. The chain's CDR3 is CASSQDRWETQYF. The CDR3 DNA follows: TGTGCCAGCAGCCAAGATCGGTGGGAGACCCAGTACTTC.